The subject of this entry is one T cell receptor beta chain. The antigen it recognizes is unknown. The record has no base qualities; no much larger clone is one base away. The data stem from a study of cytomegalovirus exposure and HLA in healthy donors (dated by TCRdb to 2016 to 2017). Background on the whole study: According to a later analysis, one platform produced both the 100 to 150 validation repertoires and the 670 or so repertoires of the first cohort. Along with the approximately 670-subject first cohort, a separate validation cohort of around 120 different subjects was used. The study was designed to test whether signatures of past pathogen exposure could be identified by cataloging public T cell receptors. To predict cytomegalovirus infection status, the study brought together high-throughput TCR immunosequencing, statistical association of individual TCRs with disease status, and machine learning.

The V end loses 2 bases and the J end loses 6 bases, and a stretch of 11 bases separates them. The CDR3 contains 14 residues, cysteine and phenylalanine counted. The only DNA kept is the CDR3, 42 bases in frame from the first base. CDR1 and CDR2 were assigned from the germline V gene (reference sequence) as LNHDA and SQIVND. Donors formed part of the validation cohort, which comprised over a hundred subjects and was distinct from the first cohort of 690 or so subjects. The receptor library was made with the immunoSEQ multiplex PCR assay. In the original analysis: A statistical classification framework was developed to diagnose cytomegalovirus status using the catalog of TCR beta chain sequences. Here the immuneACCESS table is served through TCRdb, limited to in-frame sequences with V and J called. Missing clones are a known gap in these copies; in checked studies unresolved V genes cover under half, and the rest lacks a known reason. V and J calls and clone size are those listed in that table; D and trimming were worked out from the DNA. The sample has over 85,000 clones on record, roughly 95% of them singletons. The ten largest clones represent roughly 0.9% of the sample.

Broad study findings and their caveats: Subsequent analysis determined that TCRs grouped into clusters in the first cohort also showed a tendency toward co-occurrence across the roughly 130 validation repertoires, and approximately 93% of cluster scores exceeded 0. While some public TCRs were present in many individuals, most TCR sequences turned up only very rarely across donors. The study gave a list of some 150 TCR beta chains associated with cytomegalovirus. In both the original and validation cohorts, the classifier was reported to diagnose cytomegalovirus status with high specificity and sensitivity. According to the authors, the approach could potentially be generalized to other disease states and immunological phenotypes. In vitro tests confirmed that three of the cytomegalovirus-associated TCR beta chains recognize cytomegalovirus antigens. All 120 or so repertoires were used to score co-occurrence in the validation cohort in a later analysis, because that analysis had no HLA typing for the cohort.

Sequencing was carried out using PBMCs. The sequence is built from TRBV19 and TRBJ2-1; a tentative D match to TRBD1 spans 5 bases. This receptor was obtained from a young woman in good health and CMV-seronegative. The encoded CDR3 is CASSISQEFNEQFF. The nucleotides are TGTGCCAGTAGTATATCACAGGAGTTCAATGAGCAGTTCTTC.